The T cell receptor (beta chain) described here comes from a study of blood T cell repertoires in COVID-19. Study-wide context: There were acute and convalescent COVID-19 samples, and they came from the United States, Italy and Spain.

Across fewer than 25 US areas, participants ranged in age from about 18 to 89 years. Recovered status applied to Cohort 3 donors who had two consecutive negative PCRs. It also applied to those with clearance or with symptom resolution. The CDR3 spans 11 residues. Trimming cost V 5 bases and J 9 bases, with 8 bases left between them. Germline loops: CDR1 MRHNA, CDR2 SNTAGT. The data were produced by immunoSEQ multiplex PCR, yet TCRdb's version contains in-frame clones alone and is incomplete. This table holds approximately 490,000 clones, around 90% found once. Sequenced material: PBMCs or T cells enriched from blood (not recorded which). The chain employs TRBV6-4 and TRBJ2-1, with D possibly matching TRBD1 (6 bases). The receptor comes from a young woman who had recovered from COVID-19. The CDR3 DNA follows: TGTGCCAGCAGTACAGGGATTGAGCAGTTCTTC. Encoded protein: CASSTGIEQFF.